These T cell receptor beta chains were read from a single sample in a study of blood T cell repertoires in COVID-19. The repertoire was sequenced with immunoSEQ multiplex PCR; TCRdb's copy has only in-frame clones and lacks some. The table shows about 120,000 clones, with over 80% occurring only once. The source material was peripheral blood. All receptors derive from a man aged 25-45 years with acute or convalescent COVID-19. CDR3s leave out the opening cysteine and the closing phenylalanine or tryptophan. The D gene is left open where the match is weak.

TRBV6-5	TRBJ1-1	NA	ASSFGTLNTEAF
TRBV19	TRBJ1-1	NA	ASKTLGGRDTEAF
TRBV5-1	TRBJ2-7	TRBD2	ASSPGTSGGFDEQY
TRBV7-6	TRBJ2-3	TRBD2	ASSPTLAVSTDTQY
TRBV30	TRBJ2-7	TRBD1	AWEGQGYEQY
TRBV30	TRBJ1-6	TRBD1	AWRFQSGGNSPLH
TRBV30	TRBJ2-5	NA	AWSKTLRETQY
TRBV12-3/TRBV12-4	TRBJ1-1	TRBD1	ASSSGQGTEAF
TRBV9	TRBJ2-1	TRBD2	ASSAPTSGGSSYNEQF
TRBV9	TRBJ2-1	TRBD2	ASSVAVAGMGEQF
TRBV5-4	TRBJ1-2	NA	ASSERRDYGYT
TRBV7-9	TRBJ2-1	TRBD2	ASRRGTSAANEQF
TRBV29-1	TRBJ2-5	TRBD1	SVVGTGGLETQY
TRBV5-8	TRBJ1-1	NA	ASSLEAGVETEAF
TRBV11-1	TRBJ2-5	NA	ASSLDGGGETQY
TRBV30	TRBJ2-2	NA	AWSAARSVLFGELF
TRBV6-1	TRBJ2-1	NA	ASSEKSPPSGEQF